One sample yielded the 4 T cell receptor beta chains listed below, sequenced in a study of T-cell reconstitution after alpha-beta-depleted transplantation in children. Unique molecular identifiers featured in how the TCRbeta library was prepared. TCRdb reprocessed the PCR reads with MiXCR, giving one entry per CDR3 protein. The sample carries 200,000 to 250,000 distinct CDR3 sequences, around 12% recorded once. The source was PBMCs from the stem cell graft donor, collected from the stem cell graft. The source is a human donor who donated a stem cell graft to a child with acute lymphoblastic leukemia.

At least ten counts were recorded for this clonotype. In nucleotides, the CDR3 is TGCAGCGTTGTTTCCTACAATGAGCAGTTCTTC. Amino acid sequence: CSVVSYNEQFF. The chain links TRBV29-1 to TRBJ2-1, with no clear D. Germline CDR1 reads SQVTM; CDR2 reads ANQGSEA. V lost 4 bases to trimming and J lost 1 base, with 2 bases between them. This CDR3 contains 11 residues.

This clonotype showed up many times. The CDR3 reads CASSFASPIYNEQFF. CDR3 bases: TGTGCCAGCAGTTTCGCCAGTCCCATCTACAATGAGCAGTTCTTC. The chain uses TRBV28 and TRBJ2-1; D remains ambiguous. The CDR3 is 15 residues long. Germline V CDR1 and CDR2: MDHEN, SYDVKM. Trimming stripped 3 bases from V and 3 bases from J, with 12 bases between.

At least ten counts were recorded for this clonotype. The rearrangement links TRBV12-3 or TRBV12-4 to TRBJ2-7; TRBD2 matches at 8 bases. The CDR3 contains 15 residues. V was clipped by 3 bases and J by 3 bases; unmatched bases: 7. The CDR3 sequence: CASSFGRGAYYEQYF. The CDR3 nucleotides read TGTGCCAGCAGTTTCGGGCGGGGGGCCTACTACGAGCAGTACTTC.

In its sample, this clonotype was seen many times. Given a much more abundant clone one base away, this may be a read error. The chain joins TRBV7-2 to TRBJ1-1, with D unresolved. V lost 5 bases and J 1 base, leaving 2 bases between the germline ends. Germline V gene sequence: CDR1 SGHTA, CDR2 FQGNSA. CDR3 length: 11 amino acids. The chain's CDR3 is CASSRNTEAFF. In nucleotides, the CDR3 is TGTGCCAGCAGCCGGAACACTGAAGCTTTCTTT.